The rows below give T cell receptor beta chains drawn from one sample of a study of blood T cell repertoires in COVID-19. Generated by immunoSEQ multiplex PCR, the TCRdb table keeps only in-frame clones and is missing some. The sample holds 310,000 or so clones, roughly 90% seen once. The specimen was peripheral blood. The origin of the receptors is a woman aged 25-40 years with COVID-19, enrolled during active disease. CDR3s leave out the opening cysteine and the closing phenylalanine or tryptophan. The order of the fields is V gene, J gene, CDR3 protein.

V: TRBV27
J: TRBJ2-1
CDR3: ASSVGGSNEQF

V: TRBV25-1
J: TRBJ1-1
CDR3: ASRTGQTEAF

V: TRBV6-5
J: TRBJ2-3
CDR3: ASSSQTSGTTDTQY

V: TRBV30
J: TRBJ1-3
CDR3: AWSVGRSGNTIY

V: TRBV12-5
J: TRBJ1-2
CDR3: ASYRQGYMEGYT

V: TRBV2
J: TRBJ2-7
CDR3: ASPEGQGAHEQY

V: TRBV6-4
J: TRBJ2-1
CDR3: ARAPHDEQF

V: TRBV5-1
J: TRBJ1-4
CDR3: ASSLTGDRLF

V: TRBV4-2
J: TRBJ2-3
CDR3: ASSQDLGGSGWSTDTQY

V: TRBV11-2
J: TRBJ2-6
CDR3: ASSSRGTGANVLT

V: TRBV24-1
J: TRBJ2-1
CDR3: ATSAGTQGETYNEQF

V: TRBV4-2
J: TRBJ1-3
CDR3: ASRMDRVGSGNTIY

V: TRBV20-1
J: TRBJ2-1
CDR3: SASRGYEQF

V: TRBV10-3
J: TRBJ1-1
CDR3: AISETGFEGGTEAF

V: TRBV27
J: TRBJ2-5
CDR3: ASSFGTRRETQY

V: TRBV6-6
J: TRBJ1-1
CDR3: ASSHRGAEAF

V: TRBV19
J: TRBJ1-5
CDR3: ASSKGQTGGQPQH

V: TRBV6-5
J: TRBJ2-5
CDR3: ASSSPSGREGTQY

V: TRBV3-1/TRBV3-2
J: TRBJ2-7
CDR3: ASSRGTGDYEQY

V: TRBV11-2
J: TRBJ2-1
CDR3: ASSLSPENEQF

V: TRBV29-1
J: TRBJ2-7
CDR3: SVEDWEGDEQY